This T cell receptor beta chain is from a study of cytomegalovirus exposure and HLA in healthy donors. At the time of sampling, donors were nominally healthy, though unrecorded immune exposures were likely. Study-level findings and limits: TCR sequences were mostly rare, though some public TCRs occurred in many donors.

The CDR3 spans 15 residues. Germline V lookup: CDR1 SGHTA, CDR2 FQGNSA. V shed 0 bases and J 9 bases; nucleotides not matched to a gene: 6. Regarding this clone: The antigen remains undetermined.

Vbeta (60) and Jbeta (13) primers were used in the PCR. TCRdb's table, derived via immunoSEQ multiplex PCR, lists solely in-frame clones and lacks some. The table shows 80,000 or so clones, with around 10% occurring only once. This clonotype was obtained from a man in his sixties in good health and CMV-seropositive. The chain couples TRBV7-2 to TRBJ2-1, with 9 bases identical to TRBD2. Sequenced material: PBMCs. The CDR3 protein is CASSLAASGAGEQFF. CDR3 coding DNA: TGTGCCAGCAGCTTAGCTGCTAGCGGGGCGGGTGAGCAGTTCTTC.